This T cell receptor beta chain was documented in a study of healthy donors' naive CD4 and CD8 T cells (dated by TCRdb to the mid-2010s). A note on the overall study: Donor selection covered three age groups (20-25, 40-50 and 60-70 years) with roughly 6 people in each, and the resulting cohort had a mean age of about 44 and was half female. Peripheral blood mononuclear cells were collected from about 18 healthy, unrelated individuals. Rearranged TCR alpha and beta chains from naive CD4+ and CD8+ T cells were sequenced in the study to test how TCR variation relates to lineage commitment. For TCR alpha, a new primer set covering all functional IMGT alpha gene variants was designed, and the rest of the protocol matched the beta-chain workflow. The donors were HLA-typed by sequencing at HLA-A, -B, -C, -DRB1, -DQB1 and -DPB1, using the SBTexcellerator protocol, an ABI3130xl analyzer and SBTengine software.

Here is what the overall study found, with its caveats: Because the alpha and beta chains were sequenced in bulk, pairing them was not possible, and so effects of the combined chains went unevaluated. Possible repertoire bias arising from homeostatic proliferation of naive T cells was not directly addressed. Naive CD4+ and CD8+ cells reportedly showed biased usage of most V and J gene segments, and this bias was consistent across donors and independent of HLA genotype. In both chains, CD4+ lineage was associated with a positively charged CDR3 and CD8+ lineage with a negatively charged CDR3. Taken together, V genes, J genes and CDR3 charge appeared to account for roughly 13% of the variance in CD4/CD8 propensity, acting in a largely additive way.

Instrument on record: 454 GS FLX Titanium. A previously published linear amplification protocol was used to build the TCR libraries, starting from roughly 490 ng of total RNA. Sequencing was performed on the Roche/454 Genome Sequencer with Titanium chemistry. The source study handled its data this way. From four or five of the healthy donors, a total of approximately 80,000 rearranged TCR alpha transcripts were sequenced. Duplicate transcripts were removed, and each unique TCR clonotype was defined by its CDR3 junction following IMGT nomenclature. In R 2.13.0, logistic regression modeled CD4 versus CD8 status on V and J genes, adjusting for donor effects, with Bonferroni correction for multiple testing. The public sequencing data were trimmed at Q25 with fastp and processed into clonotypes with MiXCR by TCRdb, which kept only in-frame beta chains. Rows with a matching CDR3 protein are joined into one entry that keeps the most common DNA and genes. The V and J calls were not made by the authors but by TCRdb's processing. Across this sample there are about 180,000 distinct CDR3 sequences, with about 74% seen only once. The ten largest account for less than 2.5% of the sample.

As concerns this clonotype: Which antigen it targets is not known. No quality values exist for individual bases; no much larger clone is one base distant.

The CDR3, cysteine through phenylalanine, is 15 amino acids long. The read is trimmed to its CDR3 DNA, 45 bases read in frame from base 1. V and J are trimmed by 6 bases and 3 bases, and the gene matches miss 10 bases of the junction. CDR1 MNHEY and CDR2 SVGAGI are derived from the germline V gene. Cells with a CD4+CD8-CD45RO-CD45RA+ profile were isolated by FACS and defined as naive CD4+ T cells, and those with a CD8+CD4-CD45RA+CD27bright profile were defined as naive CD8+ T cells. Antibodies against CD4 (RPA-T4), CD8 (SK1), CD27 (O323), CD45RA (HI100) and CD45RO (UCHL1) were used for sorting. The sample consisted of naive CD4+ and CD8+ T cells sorted from blood, pooled from several donors. This sample's cell subset or site label indicates: FACS-sorted naive CD4+ (CD45RO-CD45RA+) and naive CD8+ (CD45RA+CD27bright) T cells. The receptor's source is a pool of human donors in good health; the sample pools cells from several healthy donors. This sequence uses TRBV6-5 and TRBJ2-7, and TRBD2 matches 8 of the central bases. The CDR3 has the sequence CASSPLAVQFYEQYF. The nucleotide sequence is given as TGTGCCAGCAGCCCACTAGCGGTTCAGTTCTACGAGCAGTACTTC.